This is a list of T cell receptor beta chains from one sample in a study of T cell changes during pregnancy in multiple sclerosis. Data came from immunoSEQ multiplex PCR; TCRdb stores just in-frame clones and leaves some out. The table lists about 73,000 clones, roughly 92% of them singletons. Here the sequenced sample was peripheral blood, taken in the third trimester of pregnancy. These receptor sequences come from a female donor in good health, enrolled as a control in a pregnancy study. CDR3s include the opening cysteine and the closing phenylalanine or tryptophan. D genes are given only for firm matches. Some rows have no size entry. The others give once, few or many, or a class for an expanded clone.

CASSYSTGGKLFF	TGTGCCAGCAGTTACTCGACAGGCGGAAAACTGTTTTTT	13	.	TRBJ1-4	TRBV6-5	.
CATSRDLTSYNSPLHF	TGTGCCACCAGCAGAGATCTTACAAGTTATAATTCACCCCTCCACTTT	16	.	TRBJ1-6	TRBV15	.
CTSSDAPNNYEQYF	TGTACCAGCAGTGACGCCCCCAACAACTACGAGCAGTACTTC	14	.	TRBJ2-7	TRBV2	.
CASSIGSRGEQFF	TGTGCCAGTAGTATAGGCAGTCGAGGAGAGCAGTTCTTC	13	few	TRBJ2-1	TRBV19	.
CASSPTGTGDNTGELFF	TGTGCCAGCTCACCAACCGGGACAGGTGATAACACCGGGGAGCTGTTTTTT	17	.	TRBJ2-2	TRBV18	TRBD1
CASSETLAGGYYEQYF	TGTGCCAGCAGTGAGACACTAGCGGGAGGCTACTACGAGCAGTACTTC	16	.	TRBJ2-7	TRBV6-1	TRBD2
CASRVSGEFVAEQYF	TGTGCCAGTAGGGTTAGCGGGGAATTTGTCGCCGAGCAGTACTTC	15	.	TRBJ2-7	TRBV19	TRBD2
CASSPQGARSEKLFF	TGTGCCAGCAGCCCTCAGGGGGCGAGGAGTGAAAAACTGTTTTTT	15	.	TRBJ1-4	TRBV6-4	TRBD1
CASSEYGQGGYGYTF	TGTGCCAGCAGTGAATACGGACAGGGGGGCTATGGCTACACCTTC	15	.	TRBJ1-2	TRBV25-1	TRBD1
CASSPRVITEAFF	TGTGCCAGCAGCCCACGGGTCATCACTGAAGCTTTCTTT	13	.	TRBJ1-1	TRBV7-9	.
CASSRAGGSNTGELFF	TGTGCCAGCAGCCGGGCAGGGGGTTCGAACACCGGGGAGCTGTTTTTT	16	.	TRBJ2-2	TRBV7-2	TRBD1
CASSAGTGSIYTEAFF	TGTGCCAGCTCAGCCGGGACAGGGTCGATTTACACTGAAGCTTTCTTT	16	.	TRBJ1-1	TRBV18	TRBD1
CASISSRTGAYNEQFF	TGTGCCAGCATCTCTAGCCGGACAGGGGCATACAATGAGCAGTTCTTC	16	.	TRBJ2-1	TRBV7-9	TRBD1
CAGRQDVNSPLHF	TGTGCCGGTAGGCAGGATGTTAATTCACCCCTCCACTTT	13	.	TRBJ1-6	TRBV28	.
CASSPAAQETQYF	TGTGCCAGCAGCCCAGCGGCCCAAGAGACCCAGTACTTC	13	.	TRBJ2-5	TRBV28	.
CASRMGQNYEQYF	TGTGCCAGCAGAATGGGACAGAACTACGAGCAGTACTTC	13	.	TRBJ2-7	TRBV6-1	TRBD1
CASSPDRGQVQYF	TGTGCCAGCAGCCCCGACAGGGGGCAGGTGCAGTACTTC	13	.	TRBJ2-7	TRBV7-8	TRBD1
CASSTNRGGIGYF	TGTGCCAGCAGCACGAACAGGGGGGGTATCGGGTATTTT	13	.	TRBJ2-3	TRBV7-3	.
CASSDEDSWSQETQYF	TGTGCCAGCAGTGATGAGGACTCCTGGTCCCAAGAGACCCAGTACTTC	16	.	TRBJ2-5	TRBV6-1	.
CASSPQRNPNTEAFF	TGTGCCAGCAGCCCTCAGCGAAACCCGAACACTGAAGCTTTCTTT	15	.	TRBJ1-1	TRBV7-3	.
CASSDSSSTDTQYF	TGTGCCAGCAGTGACTCGAGTAGCACAGATACGCAGTATTTT	14	.	TRBJ2-3	TRBV6-4	.
CASSIAAGGAGELFF	TGTGCCAGTAGTATAGCTGCGGGGGGAGCCGGGGAGCTGTTTTTT	15	.	TRBJ2-2	TRBV19	TRBD2
CASSEGAGGGEQYF	TGCGCCAGCAGTGAAGGGGCGGGAGGGGGTGAGCAGTACTTC	14	.	TRBJ2-7	TRBV10-2	TRBD2
CASSGRQEVGAMTETQYF	TGTGCCAGCAGTGGACGACAGGAAGTGGGGGCTATGACAGAGACCCAGTACTTC	18	.	TRBJ2-5	TRBV6-4	.
CASSFVGTGGSGNYGYTF	TGTGCCAGCAGCTTTGTTGGGACAGGGGGCTCGGGGAACTATGGCTACACCTTC	18	.	TRBJ1-2	TRBV7-8	TRBD1
CASSRGGTTGELFF	TGTGCCAGCTCACGCGGCGGGACCACCGGGGAGCTGTTTTTT	14	.	TRBJ2-2	TRBV18	.
CASSIDRTGGMYEQYF	TGTGCCAGTAGTATAGATCGTACAGGGGGCATGTACGAGCAGTACTTC	16	.	TRBJ2-7	TRBV19	TRBD1
CASSVGQGAYNEQFF	TGTGCCAGCAGCGTAGGACAGGGGGCCTACAATGAGCAGTTCTTC	15	.	TRBJ2-1	TRBV9	TRBD1
CASRTSGGAYEQYF	TGTGCCAGCAGAACTAGCGGGGGGGCCTACGAGCAGTACTTC	14	few	TRBJ2-7	TRBV6-5	TRBD2
CASSWDRDELNEQFF	TGTGCCAGCAGCTGGGACAGGGATGAGCTCAATGAGCAGTTCTTC	15	.	TRBJ2-1	TRBV5-4	TRBD1
CASSHRDRGHEQYF	TGTGCCAGCAGCCACCGGGACAGGGGACACGAGCAGTACTTC	14	.	TRBJ2-7	TRBV5-4	TRBD1
CASSLLPGAGELFF	TGTGCCAGCAGCTTACTTCCAGGTGCCGGGGAGCTGTTTTTT	14	.	TRBJ2-2	TRBV7-9	.
CASSLLTVNTEAFF	TGTGCCAGCAGCTTGTTAACAGTGAACACTGAAGCTTTCTTT	14	.	TRBJ1-1	TRBV5-6	.
CASSLMGQPQHF	TGTGCCAGCAGCTTAATGGGCCAGCCCCAGCATTTT	12	.	TRBJ1-5	TRBV7-2	.
CASSLGEREGDEQYF	TGCGCCAGCAGCTTGGGCGAGCGGGAAGGCGACGAGCAGTACTTC	15	.	TRBJ2-7	TRBV5-1	TRBD2
CASSIQGTGNQPQHF	TGTGCCAGTAGTATACAAGGGACAGGGAATCAGCCCCAGCATTTT	15	once	TRBJ1-5	TRBV19	TRBD1
CASSAALGFSYEQYF	TGCGCCAGCAGCGCCGCCCTAGGCTTCTCCTACGAGCAGTACTTC	15	.	TRBJ2-7	TRBV4-3	.
CASSTGNTGELFF	TGTGCCAGCAGCACGGGGAACACCGGGGAGCTGTTTTTT	13	.	TRBJ2-2	TRBV11-3	.
CALRIPSQGASAEAFF	TGTGCTCTACGAATCCCTTCACAGGGGGCTAGTGCTGAAGCTTTCTTT	16	.	TRBJ1-1	TRBV2	TRBD1
CASSFVTGGGGTEAFF	TGTGCCAGTAGTTTCGTAACAGGGGGTGGGGGCACTGAAGCTTTCTTT	16	.	TRBJ1-1	TRBV19	TRBD1
CATSTGTGGIQYF	TGTGCCACCAGCACCGGGACAGGAGGAATTCAGTACTTC	13	once	TRBJ2-4	TRBV15	TRBD1
CASTTSGSTITDTQYF	TGTGCCAGCACGACTAGCGGGAGTACGATTACAGATACGCAGTATTTT	16	.	TRBJ2-3	TRBV28	TRBD2
CASSLEWGDGSYEQYF	TGTGCCAGCAGCTTAGAATGGGGAGATGGGAGCTACGAGCAGTACTTC	16	.	TRBJ2-7	TRBV11-3	.
CASSPGRVDTQYF	TGTGCCAGCTCACCCGGCAGGGTTGATACGCAGTATTTT	13	.	TRBJ2-3	TRBV18	.
CASSYKPGQGRETQYF	TGTGCCAGCAGTTATAAACCGGGACAGGGAAGGGAGACCCAGTACTTC	16	.	TRBJ2-5	TRBV6-5	TRBD1
CASSEMGLQPQHF	TGTGCCAGCAGTGAAATGGGACTTCAGCCCCAGCATTTT	13	.	TRBJ1-5	TRBV2	.
CAAQTGNTGELFF	TGTGCCGCGCAGACAGGGAACACCGGGGAGCTGTTTTTT	13	.	TRBJ2-2	TRBV10-3	.
CASSFQDISYNSPLHF	TGTGCCAGCAGTTTCCAGGACATCTCCTATAATTCACCCCTCCACTTT	16	.	TRBJ1-6	TRBV28	.
CASRLAGDSYEQYF	TGTGCCAGCAGGTTAGCGGGGGACTCCTACGAGCAGTACTTC	14	.	TRBJ2-7	TRBV6-6	TRBD2
CASSLYRGTGESYEQYF	TGTGCCAGCAGTTTATATAGGGGAACGGGAGAATCCTACGAGCAGTACTTC	17	.	TRBJ2-7	TRBV28	.